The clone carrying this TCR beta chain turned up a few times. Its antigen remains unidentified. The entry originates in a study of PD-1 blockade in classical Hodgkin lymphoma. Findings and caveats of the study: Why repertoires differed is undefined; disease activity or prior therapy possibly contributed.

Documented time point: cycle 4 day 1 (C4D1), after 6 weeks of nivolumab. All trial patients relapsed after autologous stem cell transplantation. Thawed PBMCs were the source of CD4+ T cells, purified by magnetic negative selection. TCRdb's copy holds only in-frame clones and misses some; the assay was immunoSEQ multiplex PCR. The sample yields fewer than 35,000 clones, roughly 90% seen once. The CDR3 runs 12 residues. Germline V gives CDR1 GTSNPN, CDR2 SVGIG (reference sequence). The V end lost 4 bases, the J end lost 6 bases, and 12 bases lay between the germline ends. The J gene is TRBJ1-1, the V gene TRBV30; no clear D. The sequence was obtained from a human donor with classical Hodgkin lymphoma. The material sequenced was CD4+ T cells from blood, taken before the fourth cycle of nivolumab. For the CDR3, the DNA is TGTGCCTGGAAAACTTACGGGGCTGAAGCTTTCTTT. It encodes CAWKTYGAEAFF.